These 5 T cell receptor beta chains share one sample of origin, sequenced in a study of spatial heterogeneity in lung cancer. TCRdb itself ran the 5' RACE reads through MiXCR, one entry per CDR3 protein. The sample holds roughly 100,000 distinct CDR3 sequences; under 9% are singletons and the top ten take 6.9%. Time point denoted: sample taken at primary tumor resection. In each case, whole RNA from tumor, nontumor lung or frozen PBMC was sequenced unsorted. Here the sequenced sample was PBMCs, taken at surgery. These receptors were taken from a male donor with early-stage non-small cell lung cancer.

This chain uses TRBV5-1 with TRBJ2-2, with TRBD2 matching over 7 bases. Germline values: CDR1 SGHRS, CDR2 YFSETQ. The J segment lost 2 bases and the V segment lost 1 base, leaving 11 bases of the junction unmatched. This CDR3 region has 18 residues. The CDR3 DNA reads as TGCGCCAGCAGCTTGCCCCACCCGAGCGGGATAAACACCGGGGAGCTGTTTTTT. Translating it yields CASSLPHPSGINTGELFF.

The CDR3 loop reads CASSYGTGEQYF. In nucleotides, the CDR3 is TGTGCCAGCAGCTACGGTACGGGCGAGCAGTACTTC. The chain links TRBV7-9 to TRBJ2-7; D uncertain. Trimming stripped 4 bases from V and 6 bases from J, with 10 bases between. Germline V gene data show CDR1 as SEHNR and CDR2 as FQNEAQ (reference sequence). The length of the CDR3 is 12 residues.

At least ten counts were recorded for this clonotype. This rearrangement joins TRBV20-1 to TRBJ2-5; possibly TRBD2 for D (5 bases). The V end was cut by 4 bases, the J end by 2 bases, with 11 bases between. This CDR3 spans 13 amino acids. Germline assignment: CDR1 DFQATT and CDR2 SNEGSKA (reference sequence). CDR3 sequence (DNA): TGCAGTGCTACCAGGACTGTACAAGAGACCCAGTACTTC. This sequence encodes CSATRTVQETQYF.

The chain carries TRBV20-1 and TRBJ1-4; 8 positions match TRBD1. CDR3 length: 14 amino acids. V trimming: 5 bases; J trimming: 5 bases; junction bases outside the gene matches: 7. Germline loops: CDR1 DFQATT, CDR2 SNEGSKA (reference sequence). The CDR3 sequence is CSARLTGGNEKLFF. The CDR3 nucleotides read TGCAGTGCTCGACTAACAGGGGGGAATGAAAAACTGTTTTTT.

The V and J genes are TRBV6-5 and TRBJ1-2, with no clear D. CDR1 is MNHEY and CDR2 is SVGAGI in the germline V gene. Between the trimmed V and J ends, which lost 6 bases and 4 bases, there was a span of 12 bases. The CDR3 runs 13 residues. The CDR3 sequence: CASSPDGSYGYTF. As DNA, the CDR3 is TGTGCCAGCAGCCCTGACGGAAGCTATGGCTACACCTTC.